A single TCR beta chain is shown here with its context. Generated by immunoSEQ multiplex PCR, the TCRdb table keeps only in-frame clones and is missing some. Seen here are some 600,000 clones, approximately 96% observed once, and the top ten hold roughly 0.1%. Selected positively for CCR7 and CD45RO-negative, naive CD8 cells excluded terminally differentiated effector memory CD45RA+ cells. The sample comes from a study of shared clonotypes between healthy human individuals. This CDR3 is built from 14 residues. The germline V gene encodes CDR1 SGHVS and CDR2 FQNEAQ. The V end was cut by 8 bases, the J end by 0 bases, with 11 bases between.

The sample was naive CD8+ T cells sorted from blood. This receptor was obtained from a woman aged 25-40 years in good health. The rearrangement links TRBV7-8 to TRBJ2-1; no definite D call. CDR3 sequence (DNA): TGTGCCAGCGAACCGATGGGCTCCTACAATGAGCAGTTCTTC. It is translated as CASEPMGSYNEQFF.